The 5 T cell receptor beta chains below come from one sample, sequenced in a study of T-cell memory formation after mild COVID-19. TCRdb reanalysed the 5' RACE reads using MiXCR and keeps one entry per CDR3 protein. This table has about 40,000 distinct CDR3 sequences, about 6.1% appearing once. Material for sequencing was PBMCs or a T cell subset sorted from them (not recorded which). The receptors stem from an adult who had mild COVID-19 (a few samples of this study predate the infection). Cell type and time point are not known.

In this sample, this clonotype turned up many times. The chain joins TRBV12-3 or TRBV12-4 to TRBJ2-5; D remains unclear. V gave up 0 bases and J gave up 5 bases, with 7 bases separating them. The CDR3 is 13 amino acids. The CDR3 loop is CASSLARRETQYF. DNA for the CDR3: TGTGCCAGCAGTTTAGCACGTCGGGAGACCCAGTACTTC.

This clonotype occurred many times. The chain is built from TRBV30 and TRBJ1-1; D remains ambiguous. V was trimmed by 3 bases and J by 1 base, leaving 3 bases between them. The CDR3 extends over 11 amino acids. CDR1 is GTSNPN, CDR2 SVGIG, per germline (reference sequence). The CDR3 coding sequence is TGTGCCTGGAGAAAGAACACTGAAGCTTTCTTT. It specifies CAWRKNTEAFF.

This chain connects TRBV10-2 to TRBJ1-1, with D unresolved. Germline CDR1 is WSHSY and CDR2 is SAAADI. This CDR3 has 13 residues. The V end was cut by 2 bases, the J end by 3 bases, with 7 bases between. CDR3 in DNA: TGCGCCAGCAGTGAGGAAGGGTACACTGAAGCTTTCTTT. Amino acids: CASSEEGYTEAFF.

There are many counts of this clonotype. The CDR3 bases are TGTGCCAGCAGCGGAGGGACGGTTGGTGAGCAGTACTTC. Protein product: CASSGGTVGEQYF. V gene TRBV9 combines with J gene TRBJ2-7; D might be TRBD1 or TRBD2, each matching 5 bases. This CDR3 comprises 13 residues. V shed 3 bases and J shed 7 bases, with 14 bases lying between them. CDR1 is SGDLS and CDR2 is YYNGEE in the germline V gene. The entire variable domain, with the rest obtained from reference TRBV9 and TRBJ2-7, is as follows: DSGVTQTPKHLITATGQRVTLRCSPRSGDLSVYWYQQSLDQGLQFLIQYYNGEERAKGNILERFSAQQFPDLHSELNLSSLELGDSALYFCASSGGTVGEQYFGPGTRLTVT.

The chain uses TRBV29-1 and TRBJ2-7; the match to TRBD2 covers 13 bases. The CDR3 runs to 15 residues. Per the germline V gene, CDR1 is SQVTM and CDR2 is ANQGSEA. Unmatched junction bases numbered 9, after V lost 4 bases and J lost 6 bases. The CDR3 spells CSVGTSGRAWGEQYF. The CDR3 region has the DNA TGCAGCGTTGGCACTAGCGGGAGGGCCTGGGGCGAGCAGTACTTC.